The sequence of this TCR beta chain was determined in a study of blood T cell repertoires in COVID-19. Across the whole study: Samples of COVID-19 (acute and convalescent) were obtained from the United States, Italy and Spain. In each case, the material was cDNA or gDNA derived from T cells, B-cell-depleted T cells, or PBMCs.

The sample holds one count of this clone. Trimming at V came to 3 bases and at J to 6 bases, leaving 7 bases not matched to a gene. The CDR3 has 16 amino acids. Per the germline V gene, CDR1 is SSHAT and CDR2 is FNYEAQ (reference sequence). Original processing notes: Nucleated cell number was recorded as an estimate derived from reference gene primer amplification. Only in-frame clones appear in the TCRdb table, and some are missing; sequencing was by immunoSEQ multiplex PCR. Clone size and V and J calls were adopted from that table, with D and trimming inferred from the DNA. In the table there are about 110,000 clones, 70% to 90% of which are singletons.

The genes are TRBV7-7 and TRBJ2-2, with 10 nucleotides matching TRBD2. This receptor was taken from a man aged 45 to 65 with active or convalescent COVID-19. What was sequenced was peripheral blood. CDR3 in DNA: TGTGCCAGCAGCTTTACTAGCGGGGCTTCCGCCGGGGAGCTGTTTTTT. Translated, it gives CASSFTSGASAGELFF.